One sample yielded the 12 T cell receptor beta chains listed below, sequenced in a study of blood T cell repertoires in COVID-19. The assay was immunoSEQ multiplex PCR, and TCRdb's table has in-frame clones only and misses some. The profile shows roughly 220,000 clones, around 80% of them singletons. Sequencing input: peripheral blood. The receptor source for this set is a woman aged 40 to 50 who had recovered from COVID-19.

This clone was found once. Here the CDR3 reads CASSYSGTGAYNEQFF. In DNA form, the CDR3 reads TGTGCCAGCAGTTACTCGGGGACAGGGGCCTACAATGAGCAGTTCTTC. The chain couples TRBV6-6 to TRBJ2-1; 10 bases agree with TRBD1. This CDR3 is 16 amino acids long. With V trimmed by 0 bases and J by 2 bases, 1 base remained unmatched. The germline CDR1 and CDR2 sequences are MNHNY and SVGAGI (reference sequence).

The gene calls are TRBV3-1 (or the pseudogene TRBV3-2) and TRBJ2-7; D is undetermined. CDR1 is LGHDT and CDR2 is YNNKEL in the germline V gene (reference sequence). CDR3 length: 14 amino acids. V gave up 4 bases and J gave up 0 bases, with 10 bases separating them. The CDR3, as DNA: TGTGCCAGCAGCCGCAAACTTGTCTCCTACGAGCAGTACTTC. It specifies CASSRKLVSYEQYF.

The rearrangement links TRBV4-2 to TRBJ1-1; TRBD1 might be the D (5 bases). The CDR3 has 15 residues. The V gene's germline CDR1 is LGHNA and CDR2 YNFKEQ. Deletions cut 4 bases from V and 1 base from J, with 13 bases between. Here the CDR3 reads CASSLEGVGNTEAFF. The CDR3 coding sequence is TGTGCCAGCAGCCTAGAAGGGGTGGGGAACACTGAAGCTTTCTTT.

The chain joins TRBV28 to TRBJ2-5; D is unclear. The V end lost 5 bases, the J end lost 5 bases, and 12 bases lay between the germline ends. The CDR3 length is 13 residues. Germline V CDR1 and CDR2: MDHEN, SYDVKM. The CDR3 sequence is CASSLSEVETQYF. The CDR3 bases are TGTGCCAGCAGTCTAAGCGAGGTCGAGACCCAGTACTTC.

This rearrangement joins TRBV19 to TRBJ2-7; D ambiguous. This CDR3 is built from 13 residues. Germline CDR1 and CDR2: LNHDA and SQIVND (reference sequence). Trimming shortened V by 5 bases and J by 7 bases, and 15 bases separated the two germline ends. Written as DNA, the CDR3 is TGTGCCAGTAGTTTAATCTTAGCTGGGGAGCAGTACTTC. It is translated as CASSLILAGEQYF.

The chain combines TRBV28 with TRBJ2-3; tentatively, D is TRBD1 (6 bases). Germline V CDR1 and CDR2: MDHEN, SYDVKM. V was trimmed by 6 bases and J by 0 bases, leaving 7 bases between them. The CDR3 sequence is 13 residues long. This CDR3 is CASSGQSTDTQYF. The CDR3 DNA is TGTGCCAGCAGCGGACAGAGCACAGATACGCAGTATTTT.

The chain links TRBV28 to TRBJ1-2; TRBD1 matches at 7 bases. Germline-derived CDR1 and CDR2 are MDHEN and SYDVKM. The CDR3 length is 15 residues. The junction had 11 bases not matched to a gene; V was cut back by 6 bases and J by 4 bases. CDR3 amino acids: CASRGQTGEIYGYTF. The CDR3 DNA follows: TGTGCCAGCAGGGGGCAAACAGGGGAGATCTATGGCTACACCTTC.

The chain recombines TRBV18 with TRBJ1-1; TRBD1 matches at 9 bases. J lost 12 bases, V lost 4 bases, and 12 bases had no gene match. The CDR3 runs 14 residues. Germline assignment: CDR1 KGHSH and CDR2 LQKENI. The CDR3 region has the DNA TGTGCCAGCTCACAAAATCCCGGGACAGGGATGTCTTTCTTT. This translates into CASSQNPGTGMSFF.

The rearrangement links TRBV2 to TRBJ1-3, with a possible D match to TRBD1 (5 bases). The CDR3 is 14 residues long. V was trimmed by 4 bases and J by 2 bases, leaving 9 bases between them. CDR1 is SNHLY and CDR2 is FYNNEI in the germline V gene. The CDR3 spells CASSVLDTGNTIYF. The CDR3 DNA sequence: TGTGCCAGCAGTGTTTTGGACACTGGAAACACCATATATTTT.

This rearrangement joins TRBV7-9 to TRBJ2-3; 9 bases line up with TRBD2. V was clipped by 4 bases and J by 10 bases; unmatched bases: 15. This CDR3 is built from 16 residues. Germline CDR1 SEHNR, CDR2 FQNEAQ (reference sequence). This CDR3 is CASSSGGRGGTFAQYF. The CDR3 region has the DNA TGTGCCAGCAGCTCCGGCGGGCGGGGGGGAACCTTCGCGCAGTATTTT.

The chain combines TRBV28 with TRBJ1-4; tentatively, D is TRBD1 (6 bases). Trimming pared 6 bases from V and 7 bases from J, leaving 12 bases between. CDR1 is MDHEN and CDR2 is SYDVKM in the germline V gene. The CDR3 length is 13 residues. CDR3 nucleotides: TGTGCCAGCAGGAGTCAGGGGACTGAAAAACTGTTTTTT. It translates to CASRSQGTEKLFF.

The rearrangement uses TRBV27 and TRBJ2-2, with TRBD2 matching over 8 bases. The V gene end was trimmed by 0 bases and the J gene end by 0 bases; junction bases not matched to a gene: 6. In germline, CDR1 is MNHEY, CDR2 SMNVEV (reference sequence). The CDR3 has 18 amino acids. The CDR3 here is CASSLSGGVYANTGELFF. As DNA, the CDR3 is TGTGCCAGCAGTTTATCCGGGGGGGTCTACGCGAACACCGGGGAGCTGTTTTTT.